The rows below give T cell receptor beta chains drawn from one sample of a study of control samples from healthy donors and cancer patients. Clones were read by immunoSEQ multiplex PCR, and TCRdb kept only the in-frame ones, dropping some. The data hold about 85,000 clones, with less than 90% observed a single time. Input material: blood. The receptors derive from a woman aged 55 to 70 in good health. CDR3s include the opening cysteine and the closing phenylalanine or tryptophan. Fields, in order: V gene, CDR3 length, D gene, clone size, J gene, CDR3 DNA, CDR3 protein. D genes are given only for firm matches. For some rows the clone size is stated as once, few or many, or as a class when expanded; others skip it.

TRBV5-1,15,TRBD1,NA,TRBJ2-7,TGCGCCAGCAGCCCAGGAACAGGGGGCCCCCACGAGCAGTACTTC,CASSPGTGGPHEQYF
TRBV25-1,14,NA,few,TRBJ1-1,TGTGCCAGCAGTGCCCGGACGGCCGTCCGCGAAGCTTTCTTT,CASSARTAVREAFF
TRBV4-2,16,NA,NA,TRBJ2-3,TGTGCCAGCAGCCAAGGGGTAGCGGACAGCACAGATACGCAGTATTTT,CASSQGVADSTDTQYF
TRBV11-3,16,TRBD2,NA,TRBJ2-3,TGTGCCAGCAGCTCGAGCGGGGATAGGAACAGAGATACGCAGTATTTT,CASSSSGDRNRDTQYF
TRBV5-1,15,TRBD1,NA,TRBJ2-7,TGCGCCAGCAGCCTGGGACAGGTTGGTACCTACGAGCAGTACTTC,CASSLGQVGTYEQYF
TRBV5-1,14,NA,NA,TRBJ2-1,TGCGCCAGCAGCCCCCCTTTTTCCGGGAATGAGCAGTTCTTC,CASSPPFSGNEQFF
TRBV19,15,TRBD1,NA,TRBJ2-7,TGTGCCAGCAGTGACCCGGGACAGGGTTCCTACGAGCAGTACTTC,CASSDPGQGSYEQYF
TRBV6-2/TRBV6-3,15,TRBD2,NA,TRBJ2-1,TGTGCCAGCAGCCTCCTAGCGGGAGGGCCCTATGAGCAGTTCTTC,CASSLLAGGPYEQFF
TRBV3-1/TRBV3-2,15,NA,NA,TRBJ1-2,TGTGCCAGCAGCACACATGGGCAGGGAAACTATGGCTACACCTTC,CASSTHGQGNYGYTF
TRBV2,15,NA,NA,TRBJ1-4,TGTGCCAGCAGCGCCTCGGGTGCAACTAATGAAAAACTGTTTTTT,CASSASGATNEKLFF
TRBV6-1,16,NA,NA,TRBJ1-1,TGTGCCAGCAGTGAAGCGCGGGGGCGGGGAGTCACTGAAGCTTTCTTT,CASSEARGRGVTEAFF
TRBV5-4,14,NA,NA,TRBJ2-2,TGTGCCAGCAGTCCGACAGGAAACACCGGGGAGCTGTTTTTT,CASSPTGNTGELFF
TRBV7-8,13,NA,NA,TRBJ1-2,TGTGCCAGCAGCTTAGGGGGGGTTTATGGCTACACCTTC,CASSLGGVYGYTF
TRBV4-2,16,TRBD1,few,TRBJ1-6,TGTGCCAGCAGCCAAGAAGGGACAGGCTTTAATTCACCCCTCCACTTT,CASSQEGTGFNSPLHF
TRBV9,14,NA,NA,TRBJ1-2,TGTGCCAGCAGCGCCGCCCGGGGGGGCTATGGCTACACCTTC,CASSAARGGYGYTF
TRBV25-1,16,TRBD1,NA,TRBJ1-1,TGTGCCAGCAGTGATGGAACAGGGGGTGGGAACACTGAAGCTTTCTTT,CASSDGTGGGNTEAFF
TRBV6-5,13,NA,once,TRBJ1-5,TGTGCGGGGGACGGCGGACCAAATCAGCCCCAGCATTTT,CAGDGGPNQPQHF
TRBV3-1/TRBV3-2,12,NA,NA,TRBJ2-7,TGTGCCAGCAACTCTTTAGGGGGGGAGCAGTACTTC,CASNSLGGEQYF
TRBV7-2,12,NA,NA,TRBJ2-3,TGTGCCAGCAGCGGGAGCCGGGATACGCAGTATTTT,CASSGSRDTQYF
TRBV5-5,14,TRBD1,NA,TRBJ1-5,TGTGCCAGCAGCTTGGGGACAGGGGATCAGCCCCAGCATTTT,CASSLGTGDQPQHF
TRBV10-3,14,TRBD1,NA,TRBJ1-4,TGTGCCATCAGCGACAGGGCGCTTAATGAAAAACTGTTTTTT,CAISDRALNEKLFF
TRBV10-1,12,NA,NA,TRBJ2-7,TGCGCCAGCAGACCCAGGCGCTACGAGCAGTACTTC,CASRPRRYEQYF
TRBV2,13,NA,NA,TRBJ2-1,TGTGCCAGCAGTCCTCAGGGGAGTAATGAGCAGTTCTTC,CASSPQGSNEQFF
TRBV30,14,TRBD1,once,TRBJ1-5,TGTGCCTGGGGAAAGGACAGGGGGGACCAGCCCCAGCATTTT,CAWGKDRGDQPQHF
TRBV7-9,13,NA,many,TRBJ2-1,TGTGCCAGCAGCTTAGCGGCGGGCGCGGGGAAGTTCTTC,CASSLAAGAGKFF
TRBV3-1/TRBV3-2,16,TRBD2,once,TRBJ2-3,TGTGCCAGCGGCAAAATGAGGCTAGCGGGCTCAGATACGCAGTATTTT,CASGKMRLAGSDTQYF
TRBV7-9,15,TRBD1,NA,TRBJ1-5,TGTGCCAGCAGCGCGGGGGACAGTCAGATGCAGCCCCAGCATTTT,CASSAGDSQMQPQHF
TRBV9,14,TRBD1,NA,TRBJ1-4,TGTGCCAGCAACCCGGGACAGGGGACCGAAAAACTGTTTTTT,CASNPGQGTEKLFF
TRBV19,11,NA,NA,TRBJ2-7,TGTGCCAGCGGGGGTAACTACGAGCAGTACTTC,CASGGNYEQYF
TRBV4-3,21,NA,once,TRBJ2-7,TGCGCCAGCAGCCAAGATCTTGCCGGGGGGCGCCGAAAAGGATTCTCCTACGAGCAGTACTTC,CASSQDLAGGRRKGFSYEQYF
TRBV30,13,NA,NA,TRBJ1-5,TGTGCCTGGTGTCCGGGCCCCGGCCGGCCCCAGCATTTT,CAWCPGPGRPQHF
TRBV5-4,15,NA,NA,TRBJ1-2,TGTGCCAGCAGCCGACGTCCGGACGGCATCTATGGCTACACCTTC,CASSRRPDGIYGYTF
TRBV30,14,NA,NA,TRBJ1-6,TGTGCCTGGAGCGAAGGGATTGGGAATTCACCCCTCCACTTT,CAWSEGIGNSPLHF
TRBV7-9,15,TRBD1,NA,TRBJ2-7,TGTGCCAGCAGCCCCATACAGGGGGAGTCCTACGAGCAGTACTTC,CASSPIQGESYEQYF
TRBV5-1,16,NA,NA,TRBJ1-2,TGCGCCAGCAGACCAACGAGGGCAGCCCTCAGGGGTGGCTACACCTTC,CASRPTRAALRGGYTF
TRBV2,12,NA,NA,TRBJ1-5,TGTGCCAGCAGCGGGGAGGGGAAGCCCCAGCATTTT,CASSGEGKPQHF
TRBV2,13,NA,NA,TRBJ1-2,TGTGCCAGCAGTGAACGGTTGAAGGCAGGCTACACCTTC,CASSERLKAGYTF
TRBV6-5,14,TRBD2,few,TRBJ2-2,TGTGCCAGCAGCGGGGGGGGCGGAACCGGGGAGCTGTTTTTT,CASSGGGGTGELFF
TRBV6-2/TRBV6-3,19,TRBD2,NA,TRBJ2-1,TGTGCCAGCAGTTATCCCGGGACTAGCGGGAGGAGCTCCTACAATGAGCAGTTCTTC,CASSYPGTSGRSSYNEQFF
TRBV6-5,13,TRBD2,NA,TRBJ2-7,TGTGCCAGCAGACCTAGCGGGAGTAGCGAGCAGTACTTC,CASRPSGSSEQYF
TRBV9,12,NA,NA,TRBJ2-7,TGTGCCAGCAGCGCAGGGGACGACGAGCAGTACTTC,CASSAGDDEQYF
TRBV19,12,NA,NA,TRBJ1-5,TGTGCCAGTAGTATTTCCGGGGCAGCCCAGCATTTT,CASSISGAAQHF
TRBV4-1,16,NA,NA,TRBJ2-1,TGCGCCAGCAGCCAAGAGGCCCGAAGCTCCTACAATGAGCAGTTCTTC,CASSQEARSSYNEQFF
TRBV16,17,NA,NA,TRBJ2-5,TGTGCCAGCAGCCACCCCCAGGAGGGTCTGAGCCAAGAGACCCAGTACTTC,CASSHPQEGLSQETQYF
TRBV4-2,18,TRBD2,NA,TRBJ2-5,TGTGCCAGCAGCCAAGATGGCCTAGCGGGGGGGCCGGGAGAGACCCAGTACTTC,CASSQDGLAGGPGETQYF
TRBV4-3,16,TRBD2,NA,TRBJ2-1,TGCGCCAGCAGCCAAGATTATGGCGGGAGTAAGGATGAGCAGTTCTTC,CASSQDYGGSKDEQFF